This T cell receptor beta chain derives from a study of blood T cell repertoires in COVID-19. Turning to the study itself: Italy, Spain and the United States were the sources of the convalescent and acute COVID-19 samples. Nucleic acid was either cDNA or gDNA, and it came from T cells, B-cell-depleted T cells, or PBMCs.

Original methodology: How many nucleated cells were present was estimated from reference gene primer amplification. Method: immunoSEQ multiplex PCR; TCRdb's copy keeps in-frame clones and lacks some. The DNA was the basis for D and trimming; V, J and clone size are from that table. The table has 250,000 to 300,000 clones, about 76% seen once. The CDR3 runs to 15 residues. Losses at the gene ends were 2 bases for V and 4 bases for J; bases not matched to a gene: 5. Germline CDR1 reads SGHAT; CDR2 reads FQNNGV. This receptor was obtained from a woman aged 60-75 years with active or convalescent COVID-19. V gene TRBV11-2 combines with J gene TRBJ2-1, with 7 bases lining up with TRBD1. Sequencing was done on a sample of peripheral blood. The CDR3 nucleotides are TGTGCCAGCAGCTTATCAACAGGGGAGTACAATGAGCAGTTCTTC. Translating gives CASSLSTGEYNEQFF.